One sample yielded the 18 T cell receptor beta chains listed below, sequenced in a study of cytomegalovirus exposure and HLA in healthy donors. TCRdb's copy holds only in-frame clones and misses some; the assay was immunoSEQ multiplex PCR. Altogether about 200,000 clones are present, around 80% being singletons, with the ten largest covering around an eighth. The sequencing sample was made of PBMCs. These TCRs come from a woman aged 25 to 39 in good health and CMV-seropositive.

This rearrangement joins TRBV28 to TRBJ1-3, with TRBD1 identical over 7 bases. Germline-derived CDR1 and CDR2 are MDHEN and SYDVKM. Unmatched junction bases numbered 5, after V lost 3 bases and J lost 3 bases. The CDR3 loop spans 15 amino acids. The CDR3: CASSFPQGDGNTIYF. In DNA form, the CDR3 reads TGTGCCAGCAGTTTTCCCCAGGGGGATGGAAACACCATATATTTT.

The chain recombines TRBV28 with TRBJ1-1; no clear D gene. V gave up 6 bases and J gave up 5 bases, with 10 bases separating them. Germline values: CDR1 MDHEN, CDR2 SYDVKM. This CDR3 spans 12 amino acids. The CDR3 sequence is CASREVGTEAFF. In DNA form, the CDR3 reads TGTGCCAGCAGGGAGGTAGGGACTGAAGCTTTCTTT.

The chain couples TRBV27 to TRBJ1-5; 7 bases align to TRBD1. The CDR3 has 18 amino acids. J gave up 4 bases and V 3 bases, and 15 bases lay outside the gene matches. Per germline, CDR1 MNHEY and CDR2 SMNVEV (reference sequence). CDR3 sequence reads: CASSFHSRGPGGNQPQHF. The CDR3 bases are TGTGCCAGCAGTTTTCACAGTCGGGGGCCAGGGGGAAATCAGCCCCAGCATTTT.

The rearrangement uses TRBV5-5 and TRBJ1-3; no definite D call. This CDR3 comprises 13 residues. Germline lookup yields CDR1 SGHKS and CDR2 YYEKEE (reference sequence). Trimming removed 2 bases at V and 0 bases at J, with 3 bases between. CDR3 nucleotide sequence: TGTGCCAGCAGCTTTAACTCTGGAAACACCATATATTTT. Translated: CASSFNSGNTIYF.

The chain carries TRBV5-1 and TRBJ1-2, with 7 bases identical to TRBD1. Germline lookup yields CDR1 SGHRS and CDR2 YFSETQ. J was trimmed by 6 bases and V by 4 bases; bases with no gene match: 6. The CDR3 consists of 13 residues. CDR3 residues: CASSPSTGDGYTF. The CDR3 DNA sequence: TGCGCCAGCAGCCCCTCAACAGGGGATGGCTACACCTTC.

Written as DNA, the CDR3 is TGTGCCAGCAGCACTGGACTAGGGGTGCGGTTCTTC. This codes for CASSTGLGVRFF. V usage is TRBV7-9 and J usage is TRBJ2-1, with 7 bases lining up with TRBD2. CDR3 length: 12 residues. Per germline, CDR1 SEHNR and CDR2 FQNEAQ (reference sequence). Losses at the gene ends were 5 bases for V and 15 bases for J; bases not matched to a gene: 10.

J is TRBJ1-5 and V is TRBV13; TRBD1 aligns across 7 bases. The germline V gene has CDR1 PRHDT and CDR2 FYEKMQ (reference sequence). This CDR3 contains 14 residues. The V segment lost 4 bases and the J segment 7 bases; nucleotides outside the gene matches: 7. The CDR3 here is CASSSSTGQQPQHF. CDR3 nucleotide sequence: TGTGCCAGCAGCTCATCGACAGGGCAGCAGCCCCAGCATTTT.

This clone has more than one count but fewer than ten. The chain combines TRBV10-3 with TRBJ1-1, with a tentative D call TRBD1 (6 bases). Deletions cut 7 bases from V and 0 bases from J, with 12 bases between. Germline-derived CDR1 and CDR2 are ENHRY and SYGVKD. The CDR3 loop spans 14 amino acids. CDR3 sequence reads: CAITQTGMNTEAFF. In DNA, the CDR3 is TGTGCCATCACCCAGACAGGTATGAACACTGAAGCTTTCTTT.

The CDR3, as DNA: TGTGCCAGCAGCGAGATCGGACTAGCGGGACTCGCCGGGGAGCTGTTTTTT. This encodes CASSEIGLAGLAGELFF. The chain recombines TRBV27 with TRBJ2-2; 12 bases match TRBD2. There are 17 residues in the CDR3. Germline V lookup: CDR1 MNHEY, CDR2 SMNVEV (reference sequence). J lost 6 bases, V lost 6 bases, and 11 bases had no gene match.

This chain joins TRBV6-6 and TRBJ2-1; weak D call: TRBD1 (7 bases). Trimming left V 7 bases short and J 8 bases short, with 15 bases between. Germline CDR1 is MNHNY and CDR2 is SVGAGI (reference sequence). The CDR3 sequence is 13 residues long. CDR3 sequence reads: CASTARGDDEQFF. The CDR3 DNA reads TGTGCCAGCACCGCCAGGGGGGATGATGAGCAGTTCTTC.

The V and J genes are TRBV28 and TRBJ1-2; TRBD1 agrees at 11 bases. Germline V CDR1 and CDR2: MDHEN, SYDVKM. This CDR3 is built from 16 residues. V shed 5 bases and J 6 bases; nucleotides not matched to a gene: 11. CDR3 bases: TGTGCCAGCAGTCCCCAGGACAGGGGGCGTTTTAATGGCTACACCTTC. It yields the protein CASSPQDRGRFNGYTF.

The rearrangement uses TRBV28 and TRBJ2-1; D remains unclear. The CDR3 extends over 15 amino acids. CDR1 is MDHEN and CDR2 is SYDVKM in the germline V gene. Trimming cost V 0 bases and J 2 bases, with 8 bases left between them. The CDR3 bases are TGTGCCAGCAGTTTATGGGCGGCAGCCTACAATGAGCAGTTCTTC. Translating it yields CASSLWAAAYNEQFF.

The rearrangement uses TRBV7-6 and TRBJ1-2, with 10 bases matching TRBD1. CDR1 is SGHVS, CDR2 FNYEAQ, per germline. V shed 1 base, J shed 7 bases, and the junction held 3 bases outside the gene matches. The CDR3 is 14 residues long. CDR3 protein: CASSLGQGASGYTF. The CDR3 DNA sequence: TGTGCCAGCAGCTTAGGACAGGGGGCGAGTGGCTACACCTTC.

This clone was detected only a few times. The rearrangement joins TRBV16 to TRBJ1-5; D is ambiguous. The V end was cut by 2 bases, the J end by 4 bases, with 6 bases between. Germline lookup yields CDR1 KGHSY and CDR2 FQNENV. The CDR3 runs to 13 residues. CDR3 bases: TGTGCCAGCAGCCAAAGCCGTAATCAGCCCCAGCATTTT. Residues: CASSQSRNQPQHF.

There are a few counts of this clone. J is TRBJ1-2 and V is TRBV19; 7 positions agree with TRBD1. CDR1 and CDR2 (germline): LNHDA, SQIVND (reference sequence). The CDR3 extends over 17 amino acids. J lost 4 bases, V lost 4 bases, and 15 bases had no gene match. CDR3 region: CASSRTTTGTAFYGYTF. CDR3 coding DNA: TGTGCCAGTAGTAGGACTACTACCGGGACAGCATTCTATGGCTACACCTTC.

The chain is built from TRBV5-4 and TRBJ2-7; D gene ambiguous. Germline V gene sequence: CDR1 SGHNT, CDR2 YYREEE (reference sequence). This CDR3 is 14 amino acids long. V lost 2 bases and J lost 2, with 11 bases in between. The DNA of the CDR3 is TGTGCCAGCAGCTTCCACCACAAACCCTACGAGCAGTACTTC. Protein sequence: CASSFHHKPYEQYF. The complete variable domain, with remaining parts taken from reference TRBV5-4 and TRBJ2-7, reads ETGVTQSPTHLIKTRGQQVTLRCSSQSGHNTVSWYQQALGQGPQFIFQYYREEENGRGNFPPRFSGLQFPNYSSELNVNALELDDSALYLCASSFHHKPYEQYFGPGTRLTVT.

This chain uses TRBV14 with TRBJ2-3; unclear D gene. The V and J ends lost 0 bases and 0 bases respectively, with 10 bases between them. Per the germline V gene, CDR1 is SGHDN and CDR2 is FVKESK. This CDR3 contains 16 residues. The CDR3 protein is CASSQDPVTSTDTQYF. CDR3 nucleotides: TGTGCCAGCAGCCAAGATCCTGTAACTAGCACAGATACGCAGTATTTT.

The chain has TRBV6-6 and TRBJ1-1; D perhaps matches TRBD1 (5 bases). In germline, CDR1 is MNHNY, CDR2 SVGAGI (reference sequence). The germline V and J ends were trimmed by 6 bases and 0 bases, with 8 bases remaining between them. The CDR3 spans 13 residues. CDR3 in amino acids: CASRPRVNTEAFF. Here the CDR3 DNA reads TGTGCCAGCAGACCCAGGGTGAACACTGAAGCTTTCTTT.